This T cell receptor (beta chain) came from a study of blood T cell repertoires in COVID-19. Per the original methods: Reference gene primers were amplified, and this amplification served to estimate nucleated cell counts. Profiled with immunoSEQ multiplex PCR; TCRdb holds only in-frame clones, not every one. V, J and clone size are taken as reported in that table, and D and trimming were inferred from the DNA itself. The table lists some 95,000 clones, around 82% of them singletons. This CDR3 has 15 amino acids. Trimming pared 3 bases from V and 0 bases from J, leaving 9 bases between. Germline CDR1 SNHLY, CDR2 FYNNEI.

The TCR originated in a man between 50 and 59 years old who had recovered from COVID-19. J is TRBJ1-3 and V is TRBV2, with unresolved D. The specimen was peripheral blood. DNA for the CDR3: TGTGCCAGCAGTGAGTTCCGCTACTCTGGAAACACCATATATTTT. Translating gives CASSEFRYSGNTIYF. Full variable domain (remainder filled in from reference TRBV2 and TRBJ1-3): EPEVTQTPSHQVTQMGQEVILRCVPISNHLYFYWYRQILGQKVEFLVSFYNNEISEKSEIFDDQFSVERPDGSNFTLKIRSTKLEDSAMYFCASSEFRYSGNTIYFGEGSWLTVV.